Presented here are 10 T cell receptor beta chains from one specimen sequenced in a study of tumor-infiltrating lymphocytes in primary liver carcinoma. The researchers obtained blood RNA from unsorted whole blood and also extracted germline DNA. TCR beta cDNA was made from approximately 500 ng total RNA with a constant-region primer. Three-round nested multiplex PCR performed with slightly modified ARM-PCR produced the TCR beta libraries. Rounds one and two of PCR, each of around 9 cycles, were primed with TRBV1-TRBV30 forward primers and a C-beta reverse primer. MiXCR, applied by TCRdb to the multiplex PCR reads, yields one record per CDR3 protein. The sample lists 330,000 or so distinct CDR3 sequences, about 61% occurring once. Sequenced input: peripheral blood. These receptor sequences come from a man aged 35 to 55 with primary liver carcinoma and hepatitis B virus infection.

This clonotype has ten or more counts. J is TRBJ1-1 and V is TRBV10-3, with D maybe TRBD1 (6 bases). The germline V gene encodes CDR1 ENHRY and CDR2 SYGVKD. V was pared by 0 bases and J by 5 bases, with 13 bases between. The CDR3 contains 15 residues. This chain's CDR3 is CAISESGRGATEAFF. The CDR3 nucleotides read TGTGCCATCAGTGAGTCTGGGCGGGGGGCAACTGAAGCTTTCTTT.

A remark on this clonotype: The CDR3 ends on some other residue instead of the conserved phenylalanine or tryptophan, so this is likely a read error. The chain uses TRBV11-2 and TRBJ2-5; 11 bases agree with TRBD2. This CDR3 has 14 amino acids. CDR1 and CDR2 from the germline V gene are SGHAT and FQNNGV. This CDR3 reads CASSLAGLAETQYS. The DNA for the CDR3 is TGTGCCAGCAGCTTAGCGGGACTAGCGGAGACTCAGTACTCC.

The V call is TRBV5-4, the J call TRBJ1-1; D remains ambiguous. Germline V gene data show CDR1 as SGHNT and CDR2 as YYREEE (reference sequence). The ends were cut back, 3 bases at V and 1 base at J, with 7 bases in the middle. This CDR3 spans 13 amino acids. Written as DNA, the CDR3 is TGTGCCAGCAGCTGGGGTGGGAACACTGAAGCTTTCTTT. This encodes CASSWGGNTEAFF.

This chain links TRBV6-2 or TRBV6-3 with TRBJ1-2, with D hard to call. V shed 3 bases and J shed 0 bases, with 8 bases lying between them. CDR1 is MNHEY, CDR2 SVGEGT, per germline. CDR3 length equals 14 residues. The CDR3 DNA is TGTGCCAGCAGTTATCCCAGAGCTAACTATGGCTACACCTTC. Encoded protein: CASSYPRANYGYTF.

V usage is TRBV5-5 and J usage is TRBJ2-7; D unresolved. Germline lookup yields CDR1 SGHKS and CDR2 YYEKEE (reference sequence). The CDR3 spans 14 residues. V dropped 4 bases and J dropped 2 bases, with 13 bases sitting between them. Here the CDR3 DNA reads TGTGCCAGCAGCATGGCCACAGCCACCTACGAGCAGTACTTC. Amino acids: CASSMATATYEQYF.

A note on this clonotype: A much larger clone differs by one base, so this may be a read error. The V and J genes are TRBV4-1 and TRBJ1-5; D is uncertain. Per the germline V gene, CDR1 is MGHRA and CDR2 is YSYEKL. This CDR3 region has 15 residues. CDR3 bases: TGCGCCAGCAGCCAAGGGTACGGGGAAGTGCAGCCCCATCATTTT. It codes for CASSQGYGEVQPHHF.

This chain connects TRBV11-2 to TRBJ2-1, with D hard to call. The germline gives CDR1 SGHAT, CDR2 FQNNGV. This CDR3 has 15 residues. The V end lost 3 bases, the J end lost 4 bases, and 13 bases lay between the germline ends. CDR3 sequence reads: CASSFTARRYNEQFF. CDR3 in DNA: TGTGCCAGCAGCTTTACCGCGCGCAGATACAATGAGCAGTTCTTC.

Comments on this clonotype: Since the CDR3 does not end with the conserved phenylalanine or tryptophan, this likely comes from a read error. The chain joins TRBV6-2 or TRBV6-3 to TRBJ2-7; perhaps TRBD1 as D (5 bases). The CDR3 sequence is 13 residues long. Germline CDR1 and CDR2: MNHEY and SVGEGT. CDR3 in amino acids: CASSYPGRYEQYS. CDR3 nucleotide sequence: TGTGCCAGTAGTTATCCAGGGCGCTACGAGCAGTACTCC.

Turning to this clonotype: Likely a read error: the CDR3 ends without its conserved phenylalanine or tryptophan. Because the CDR3's place on the DNA is in doubt, the DNA is left out and the CDR3 is given as listed by TCRdb. The chain is built from TRBV11-2 and TRBJ1-1; TRBD1 reflects the table's D call only, with no check against the DNA. The CDR3 has 14 amino acids, counting both end residues. CDR1 is SGHAT, CDR2 FQNNGV, per germline. CDR3 protein: CASSLQGGKSEALV.

A note on this clonotype: Sequence at one end of the junction differs from germline and may be a read error. The chain combines TRBV11-2 with TRBJ2-2; D is unclear. The CDR3 has 12 residues. The germline CDR1 and CDR2 sequences are SGHAT and FQNNGV. The CDR3 nucleotides are TGTGCCAGCATCTTAGCAGATGGGGAGCTGTTTTTT. This codes for CASILADGELFF.